This entry is about one T cell receptor (beta chain). This clone was seen a few times. Per-base quality was not reported, and no clone a single base away is much larger than it. This entry is derived from a study of graft-versus-host responses after intestinal transplantation (dated by TCRdb to 2020 to 2023). For context, the study as a whole: Recipients received multivisceral, liver-intestinal, or isolated intestinal transplants. After intestinal transplantation, graft-versus-host and host-versus-graft alloreactive T cell clones in the graft, circulation and bone marrow were tracked using bulk TCR-beta CDR3 sequencing. Samples from three later patients were sequenced in-house on an Illumina MiSeq with MiXCR processing rather than by the commercial service. To identify alloreactive clones, pre-transplant mixed lymphocyte reaction products were sequenced and then compared with unstimulated pre-transplant donor and recipient T cells. A peak of at least 4% donor T cells among recipient peripheral blood mononuclear cells was the definition used for donor T cell macrochimerism. The cohort enrolled 20 to 25 intestinal transplant recipients, one of whom was a retransplant, and 3 patients without pretransplant specimens were excluded. Anti-thymocyte globulin induction was given to all recipients, followed by maintenance tacrolimus and steroids for 2 to 3 years.

Beyond this particular receptor, the publication reports: GvH clones turned up in recipient bone marrow, with some appearing earlier in ileal mucosa or blood, a pattern consistent with an intestinal mucosal origin. The conclusions were limited by the relatively low number and heterogeneity of the intestinal transplant patients. Patients with donor T cell macrochimerism had high GvH to HvG T cell clonal ratios in their allografts. Early after transplant, declines in HvG clones were associated with peak levels of circulating GvH clones.

What the time point label conveys for this sample: cells obtained before transplantation from donor or recipient. Mixed lymphocyte reactions plated about 200,000 CFSE-labeled pre-transplant responders with about 200,000 irradiated violet-dye-labeled stimulators and were cultured for 6 days. After the mixed lymphocyte reaction, proliferating CD3+CD4+CFSE-low and CD3+CD8+CFSE-low responder cells were FACS-sorted on a BD Influx sorter. Library generation was performed with the immunoSEQ multiplex PCR assay. For most patients, genomic DNA was isolated with the Qiagen DNeasy Blood and Tissue Kit and sent frozen to Adaptive Biotechnologies for TCR sequencing. For most patients, genomic DNA was subjected to high-throughput TCR-beta CDR3 sequencing by Adaptive Biotechnologies. On the authors' methods: TCR sequencing data for roughly 20 patients were retrieved from Adaptive's ImmunoSEQ software; three other patients were processed with MiXCR and VDJtools. To correct CD4 versus CD8 sorting errors, any sequence found in both subsets at a frequency ratio below 5:1 was removed. Because the origin of CDR3 nucleotide sequences shared between donor and recipient could not be assigned, those sequences were removed. At least 2-fold expansion over unstimulated cells and a minimum CFSE-low frequency of 0.002% (template counts) or 0.001% (read counts) were required for clones to be classified as alloreactive. Clones detected in sequenced pre-transplant spleen, lymph node, or MLR CFSE-low populations of the donor or recipient were defined as mappable. Cumulative frequency of alloreactive clones was calculated as a percentage of all sequences weighted by copy number. What TCRdb holds here is the immuneACCESS table cut down to in-frame rearrangements. Part of the clones is not present; checked against another copy, under half of the missing clones reflect an unresolved V gene, and the others are unexplained. Clone size and V and J calls were adopted from that table, with D and trimming inferred from the DNA. The table for this sample lists about 21,000 clones; roughly 43% of them were counted only once. The leading ten clones occupy about 1.5% of the sample.

V gives up 5 bases and J gives up 3 bases, and the segment between their germline ends measures 20 bases. According to the germline V gene, CDR1 reads SGHAT and CDR2 reads FQNNGV. The CDR3 has 16 amino acids, counting the end cysteine and phenylalanine. Only the CDR3 region is kept as DNA, spanning 48 bases read in frame from base 1. The chain links TRBV11-2 with TRBJ2-7; the D gene is possibly TRBD1, with 6 bases matching. The clonotype was recovered from a human patient who received an intestinal transplant. The sample was alloreactive CD8+ T cells from a mixed lymphocyte reaction culture, taken before intestinal transplant. The cell subset or site label here, explained by the study, means: CFSE-low proliferating T cells sorted from approximately 6-day pre-transplant mixed lymphocyte reaction (GvH or HvG direction). The CDR3 loop reads CASSNSRTATYYEQYF. Here is the DNA: TGTGCCAGCAGCAATAGTCGGACAGCTACATACTACGAGCAGTACTTC.